This entry is about one T cell receptor beta chain. As processed by the authors: By means of reference gene primer amplification, nucleated cell counts were estimated. Assay used: immunoSEQ multiplex PCR; TCRdb lists only in-frame clones, some missing. V and J calls and clone size are given by that table; D and trimming were obtained from the DNA. The profile shows around 140,000 clones, 84% of them singletons. These data are taken from a study of blood T cell repertoires in COVID-19. Sequencing was performed on PBMCs or T cells enriched from blood (not recorded which). This sequence originates from a man aged 40-49 years with acute COVID-19.

The CDR3: CASSPGGSGRINEQFF. CDR3 nucleotides: TGTGCCAGCAGCCCAGGAGGTAGCGGGAGAATAAATGAGCAGTTCTTC. The V and J genes are TRBV11-3 and TRBJ2-1; 9 positions match TRBD2. The CDR3 contains 16 residues. Germline V gene data show CDR1 as SGHNT and CDR2 as YENEEA. J lost 7 bases, V lost 5 bases, and 12 bases had no gene match. Based on the CDR3 plus reference TRBV11-3 and TRBJ2-1, the full variable domain is EAGVVQSPRYKIIEKKQPVAFWCNPISGHNTLYWYLQNLGQGPELLIRYENEEAVDDSQLPKDRFSAERLKGVDSTLKIQPAELGDSAVYLCASSPGGSGRINEQFFGPGTRLTVL.